Listed below are T cell receptor beta chains from one sample, sequenced in a study of post-analysis software for immune sequencing data. MiXCR, applied by TCRdb to the PCR reads, yields one record per CDR3 protein. The sample holds roughly 160,000 distinct CDR3 sequences, under 40% seen once. The sample in question was blood, obtained after autologous hematopoietic stem cell transplantation. The receptors stem from a girl under 18 with multiple sclerosis. The CDR3 runs from the conserved cysteine through the conserved F or W. Fields, in order: V gene, J gene, clone size, D gene, CDR3 DNA, CDR3 protein. D genes are given only for firm matches. Size tells how often a clone was seen (once, few, many) or the class of an expanded clone, and some rows leave it out.

V gene: TRBV7-2
J gene: TRBJ2-1
clone size: .
D gene: TRBD2
CDR3 DNA: TGTGCCAGCAGCCCCGGGCGGGGGGGCCTTAATGAGCAGTTCTTC
CDR3 protein: CASSPGRGGLNEQFF

V gene: TRBV7-6
J gene: TRBJ2-7
clone size: few
D gene: TRBD2
CDR3 DNA: TGTGCCAGCAGCTCTTACGAGACTAGCGGGAGCTACGAGCAGTACTTC
CDR3 protein: CASSSYETSGSYEQYF

V gene: TRBV3-1
J gene: TRBJ1-1
clone size: .
D gene: .
CDR3 DNA: TGTGCCAGCAGCCACAATATCCGGTACAGTGAAGCTTTCTTT
CDR3 protein: CASSHNIRYSEAFF

V gene: TRBV28
J gene: TRBJ2-3
clone size: many
D gene: TRBD2
CDR3 DNA: TGTGCCAGCAGTTTATTGACTAGCGGGAGGATCCCAGATACGCAGTATTTT
CDR3 protein: CASSLLTSGRIPDTQYF

V gene: TRBV12-3/TRBV12-4
J gene: TRBJ1-5
clone size: many
D gene: .
CDR3 DNA: TGTGCCAGCAGCCCCGGGCCGGGCAGCAATCAGCCCCAGCATTTT
CDR3 protein: CASSPGPGSNQPQHF

V gene: TRBV11-2
J gene: TRBJ2-5
clone size: .
D gene: .
CDR3 DNA: TGTGCCAGCAGCTTAGGACTAGGGCCCAGGGAGACCCAGTACTTC
CDR3 protein: CASSLGLGPRETQYF

V gene: TRBV11-3
J gene: TRBJ2-3
clone size: .
D gene: .
CDR3 DNA: TGTGCCAGCAGCCCCCGGACTTGGGCCACAGATACGCAGTATTTT
CDR3 protein: CASSPRTWATDTQYF

V gene: TRBV6-1
J gene: TRBJ2-7
clone size: few
D gene: TRBD2
CDR3 DNA: TGTGCCAGCAGTAAGGATGCGGCGGGAGGGTATTACGAGCAGTACTTC
CDR3 protein: CASSKDAAGGYYEQYF

V gene: TRBV27
J gene: TRBJ1-1
clone size: once
D gene: .
CDR3 DNA: TGTGCCAGCAGCCCCGTTCTGGGGACTGAAGCTTTCTTT
CDR3 protein: CASSPVLGTEAFF

V gene: TRBV15
J gene: TRBJ1-5
clone size: .
D gene: TRBD1
CDR3 DNA: TGTGCCACCAGCAGAGACGGGACAGGGTATTTGGAGCCCCAGCATTTT
CDR3 protein: CATSRDGTGYLEPQHF

V gene: TRBV15
J gene: TRBJ1-5
clone size: few
D gene: .
CDR3 DNA: TGTGCCACCAGCAGAGAGGGGGGGGAAGCCCAGCATTTT
CDR3 protein: CATSREGGEAQHF

V gene: TRBV14
J gene: TRBJ1-2
clone size: .
D gene: TRBD1
CDR3 DNA: TGTGCCAGCAGCCAAGATCGGACAGGGGGGCACTATGGCTACACCTTC
CDR3 protein: CASSQDRTGGHYGYTF

V gene: TRBV29-1
J gene: TRBJ2-7
clone size: few
D gene: .
CDR3 DNA: TGCAGCGTTGATAAGGGGGGGGTTTGTCCGTCTACCTACGAGCAGTACTTC
CDR3 protein: CSVDKGGVCPSTYEQYF

V gene: TRBV28
J gene: TRBJ2-3
clone size: .
D gene: TRBD2
CDR3 DNA: TGTGCCAGCAGCCCTGGACTAGCGGGGGAGCGGGTTGCAGATACGCAGTATTTT
CDR3 protein: CASSPGLAGERVADTQYF

V gene: TRBV6-1
J gene: TRBJ2-3
clone size: .
D gene: TRBD1
CDR3 DNA: TGTGCCAGCAGTGATCGGGGGACAGGGAACACAGATACGCAGTATTTT
CDR3 protein: CASSDRGTGNTDTQYF

V gene: TRBV7-9
J gene: TRBJ2-1
clone size: .
D gene: .
CDR3 DNA: TGTGCCAGCAGCTTAGAGGGCCAGTGGGATTACAATGAGCAGTTCTTC
CDR3 protein: CASSLEGQWDYNEQFF

V gene: TRBV10-3
J gene: TRBJ2-1
clone size: .
D gene: TRBD2
CDR3 DNA: TGTGCCATGGGACTAGCGGGAGGCGATGAGCGGTTCTTC
CDR3 protein: CAMGLAGGDERFF

V gene: TRBV27
J gene: TRBJ1-1
clone size: few
D gene: .
CDR3 DNA: TGTGCCAGCAGTTTTGGACAGATGAACACTGAAGCTTTCTTT
CDR3 protein: CASSFGQMNTEAFF

V gene: TRBV12-5
J gene: TRBJ2-1
clone size: few
D gene: .
CDR3 DNA: TGTGCTAGTGGTCCCCGACGGACCACCGGATCAAATGAGCAGTTCTTC
CDR3 protein: CASGPRRTTGSNEQFF

V gene: TRBV21-1
J gene: TRBJ2-5
clone size: .
D gene: .
CDR3 DNA: TGTGCCTCCGAAGGGGGGTCACAAGAGACCCAGTACTTC
CDR3 protein: CASEGGSQETQYF

V gene: TRBV7-2
J gene: TRBJ2-4
clone size: many
D gene: .
CDR3 DNA: TGTGCCAGCACCCCACAGGCTTCCAAAAACATTCAGTACTTC
CDR3 protein: CASTPQASKNIQYF

V gene: TRBV6-5
J gene: TRBJ2-7
clone size: .
D gene: .
CDR3 DNA: TGTGCCAGCAGTGAGGGGTTTGGGATCTACGAGCAGTACTTC
CDR3 protein: CASSEGFGIYEQYF

V gene: TRBV7-3
J gene: TRBJ2-1
clone size: few
D gene: .
CDR3 DNA: TGTGCCAGCAGCCCCTGGGGGGAGTGGGCAGGGGAGCAGTTCTTC
CDR3 protein: CASSPWGEWAGEQFF

V gene: TRBV4-2
J gene: TRBJ2-1
clone size: .
D gene: TRBD2
CDR3 DNA: TGTGCCAGCAGCCAGGCTCTAGCGGGTGGCGACGAGCAGTTCTTC
CDR3 protein: CASSQALAGGDEQFF

V gene: TRBV7-2
J gene: TRBJ2-7
clone size: .
D gene: .
CDR3 DNA: TGTGCCAGCAGCTTAGTGGCTAGCAGCTACGAGCAGTACTTC
CDR3 protein: CASSLVASSYEQYF

V gene: TRBV2
J gene: TRBJ2-3
clone size: .
D gene: TRBD1
CDR3 DNA: TGTGCCAGCAGTCAAATCGTCGCAGGGGGCGCAGATACGCAGTATTTT
CDR3 protein: CASSQIVAGGADTQYF

V gene: TRBV2
J gene: TRBJ1-4
clone size: .
D gene: TRBD1
CDR3 DNA: TGTGCCAGCACCCGGGACAGGGAGAATGAAAAACTGTTTTTT
CDR3 protein: CASTRDRENEKLFF

V gene: TRBV9
J gene: TRBJ2-7
clone size: few
D gene: .
CDR3 DNA: TGTGCCAGCAGCGTTAGCGCTCACGAGCAGTACTTC
CDR3 protein: CASSVSAHEQYF

V gene: TRBV20-1
J gene: TRBJ2-7
clone size: many
D gene: TRBD1
CDR3 DNA: TGCAGTGCTAGCCGCCGGACAGGGAACTACGAGCAGTACTTC
CDR3 protein: CSASRRTGNYEQYF

V gene: TRBV20-1
J gene: TRBJ2-3
clone size: few
D gene: .
CDR3 DNA: TGCAGTGCTAGAGATCGGGCAGGGCTAGATACGCAGTATTTT
CDR3 protein: CSARDRAGLDTQYF

V gene: TRBV7-8
J gene: TRBJ2-7
clone size: few
D gene: TRBD2
CDR3 DNA: TGTGCCAGCAGCTTAAAGGTTTTAGCGGGACCCTACGAGCAGTACTTC
CDR3 protein: CASSLKVLAGPYEQYF

V gene: TRBV5-1
J gene: TRBJ1-5
clone size: .
D gene: TRBD1
CDR3 DNA: TGCGCCAGCAGCCCGGGACAGGCGAGCGGTCAGCCCCAGCATTTT
CDR3 protein: CASSPGQASGQPQHF

V gene: TRBV3-1
J gene: TRBJ2-7
clone size: .
D gene: TRBD1
CDR3 DNA: TGTGCCAGCAGCCAAAGGACAGGGGCAGGTGAGGAGCAGTACTTC
CDR3 protein: CASSQRTGAGEEQYF

V gene: TRBV9
J gene: TRBJ2-7
clone size: .
D gene: .
CDR3 DNA: TGTGCCAGCAGCGTAGATATCAAGGGGGGCGGCGAGCAGTACTTC
CDR3 protein: CASSVDIKGGGEQYF

V gene: TRBV7-9
J gene: TRBJ2-7
clone size: .
D gene: TRBD1
CDR3 DNA: TGTGCCAGCAGCTCTCCGGGACAGTCGACCTACGAGCAGTACTTC
CDR3 protein: CASSSPGQSTYEQYF

V gene: TRBV7-9
J gene: TRBJ2-3
clone size: .
D gene: .
CDR3 DNA: TGTGCCAGCAGCTTACCGGTATCCACAGATACGCAGTATTTT
CDR3 protein: CASSLPVSTDTQYF

V gene: TRBV5-6
J gene: TRBJ2-1
clone size: .
D gene: .
CDR3 DNA: TGTGCCAGCAGGCCCCTCGACAGAACCGATAGCTCCCACAATGAGCAGTTCTTC
CDR3 protein: CASRPLDRTDSSHNEQFF

V gene: TRBV7-2
J gene: TRBJ2-5
clone size: .
D gene: .
CDR3 DNA: TGTGCCAGCAGCTTAGGGCGGGGAAGAGAGACCCAGTACTTC
CDR3 protein: CASSLGRGRETQYF

V gene: TRBV20-1
J gene: TRBJ2-5
clone size: few
D gene: TRBD1
CDR3 DNA: TGCAGTGCTCACAGGACAGGGGGGAGAGAGACCCAGTACTTC
CDR3 protein: CSAHRTGGRETQYF

V gene: TRBV29-1
J gene: TRBJ2-7
clone size: .
D gene: TRBD2
CDR3 DNA: TGCAGCGTTAAGGTAGCGGGAGCCCCCTACGAGCAGTACTTC
CDR3 protein: CSVKVAGAPYEQYF

V gene: TRBV12-3/TRBV12-4
J gene: TRBJ2-3
clone size: .
D gene: TRBD2
CDR3 DNA: TGTGCCAGCAGATTAAGCGGGAGGGCCGGGGATACGCAGTATTTT
CDR3 protein: CASRLSGRAGDTQYF

V gene: TRBV18
J gene: TRBJ1-2
clone size: .
D gene: .
CDR3 DNA: TGTGCCAGCTCACCACCGAAGGGATTGGGCTATGGCTACACCTTC
CDR3 protein: CASSPPKGLGYGYTF

V gene: TRBV27
J gene: TRBJ1-4
clone size: .
D gene: .
CDR3 DNA: TGTGCCAGCAGTTTAGGCCGGATGAGCGGGAAACTGTTTTTT
CDR3 protein: CASSLGRMSGKLFF

V gene: TRBV20-1
J gene: TRBJ2-7
clone size: many
D gene: .
CDR3 DNA: TGCAGTGCTTATCACCGGGACTCTCAAAGGCAGTACTTC
CDR3 protein: CSAYHRDSQRQYF

V gene: TRBV28
J gene: TRBJ2-7
clone size: .
D gene: TRBD2
CDR3 DNA: TGTGCCAGCAGTCAGGGACTATCCGAGCAGTACTTC
CDR3 protein: CASSQGLSEQYF

V gene: TRBV29-1
J gene: TRBJ2-7
clone size: many
D gene: TRBD1
CDR3 DNA: TGCAGCGTTGAGGGTTGGACAGGGGCGTACGAGCAGTACTTC
CDR3 protein: CSVEGWTGAYEQYF

V gene: TRBV3-1
J gene: TRBJ2-1
clone size: .
D gene: .
CDR3 DNA: TGTGCCAGCAGCCAAGGGGGGGTCTCCTACAATGAGCAGTTCTTC
CDR3 protein: CASSQGGVSYNEQFF

V gene: TRBV5-1
J gene: TRBJ2-6
clone size: many
D gene: .
CDR3 DNA: TGCGCCAGCAGCTCGGACACAAGGCTCGTCTCTGGGGCCAACGTCCTGACTTTC
CDR3 protein: CASSSDTRLVSGANVLTF

V gene: TRBV5-1
J gene: TRBJ1-1
clone size: .
D gene: .
CDR3 DNA: TGCGCCAGCAGCTTGGTTCGGGCAGGGAACACTGAAGCTTTCTTT
CDR3 protein: CASSLVRAGNTEAFF

V gene: TRBV7-9
J gene: TRBJ2-3
clone size: few
D gene: .
CDR3 DNA: TGTGCCAGCAGCTTGTTTGGGGTTAGCACAGATACGCAGTATTTT
CDR3 protein: CASSLFGVSTDTQYF

V gene: TRBV18
J gene: TRBJ2-7
clone size: .
D gene: .
CDR3 DNA: TGTGCCAGCTCAGGACCGGGGGATCGGCGGCAAGGATCCTACGAGCAGTACTTC
CDR3 protein: CASSGPGDRRQGSYEQYF

V gene: TRBV5-6
J gene: TRBJ2-1
clone size: once
D gene: .
CDR3 DNA: TGTGCCAGCAGCTTAGCGGGTAGGGATGAGCAGTTCTTC
CDR3 protein: CASSLAGRDEQFF

V gene: TRBV3-1
J gene: TRBJ2-5
clone size: .
D gene: .
CDR3 DNA: TGTGCCAGCAGCCAAGCTTCCGGGATGGAGACCCAGTACTTC
CDR3 protein: CASSQASGMETQYF

V gene: TRBV28
J gene: TRBJ1-5
clone size: .
D gene: .
CDR3 DNA: TGTGCCAGCGCTTTGCCACCTCCGGCTCAGCCCCAGCATTTT
CDR3 protein: CASALPPPAQPQHF

V gene: TRBV4-3
J gene: TRBJ2-6
clone size: .
D gene: .
CDR3 DNA: TGCGCCAGCAGCCAAGATAGTGGGCCAGGGGCCAACGTCCTGACTTTC
CDR3 protein: CASSQDSGPGANVLTF